This T cell receptor beta chain was recovered during a study of low-dose radiotherapy and immunotherapy resistance in tumors. Time point denoted: after trial treatment. The sample's treatment: LDRT plus nivolumab, ipilimumab, low-dose cyclophosphamide and aspirin (RACIN trial). Low-dose radiotherapy and low-dose cyclophosphamide, together with aspirin, ipilimumab and nivolumab, were given to donors. Patients deemed eligible presented with advanced solid tumors lacking tumor-infiltrating lymphocytes. V was trimmed by 2 bases and J by 5 bases, leaving 10 bases between them. The CDR3 loop spans 13 amino acids. Germline CDR1 reads MGHRA; CDR2 reads YSYEKL. TRAV- and TRBV-specific primers primed first-strand cDNA, covering alpha and beta chains. TCR amplification involved 20 PCR cycles with a constant-region primer and V-primer adapter. Amplifying the isolated mRNA was done by in vitro transcription. MiXCR, run by TCRdb on the reads, gives a single entry per CDR3 protein. The sample includes roughly 95,000 distinct CDR3 sequences, 20% to 25% of them seen just once.

This clonotype was recorded at least ten times. This TCR derives from a female donor with ovarian cancer. The material sequenced was PBMCs, taken after low-dose radiotherapy plus immunotherapy. V and J are TRBV4-1 and TRBJ2-7, with D perhaps TRBD1 (6 bases). The CDR3 DNA follows: TGCGCCAGCAGCCAACCAGGGGCGGACGAGCAGTACTTC. This gives the protein CASSQPGADEQYF.